The T cell receptor beta chain described here comes from a study of Graves' ophthalmopathy and Graves' hyperthyroidism. V gave up 3 bases and J gave up 4 bases; unmatched junction bases: 8. Germline CDR1 is KGHSH and CDR2 is LQKENI. This CDR3 region has 15 residues. There are many counts of this clonotype. Amplification from RNA transcripts yielded the TCR beta CDR3 regions. The first round was an RT-PCR with HTBI primers, and the second round was a multiplex PCR. TCRdb passed the multiplex PCR reads through MiXCR, listing each CDR3 protein once. Here the sample spans 400,000 to 450,000 distinct CDR3 sequences, roughly 21% being singletons.

The specimen sequenced was peripheral blood. The gene calls are TRBV18 and TRBJ1-2; TRBD1 agrees at 7 bases. The source is a woman aged 18-29 years with stable Graves' hyperthyroidism. The CDR3 DNA sequence: TGTGCCAGCTCACCGAGGACAGGAAGGGGCTATGGCTACACCTTC. This codes for CASSPRTGRGYGYTF.